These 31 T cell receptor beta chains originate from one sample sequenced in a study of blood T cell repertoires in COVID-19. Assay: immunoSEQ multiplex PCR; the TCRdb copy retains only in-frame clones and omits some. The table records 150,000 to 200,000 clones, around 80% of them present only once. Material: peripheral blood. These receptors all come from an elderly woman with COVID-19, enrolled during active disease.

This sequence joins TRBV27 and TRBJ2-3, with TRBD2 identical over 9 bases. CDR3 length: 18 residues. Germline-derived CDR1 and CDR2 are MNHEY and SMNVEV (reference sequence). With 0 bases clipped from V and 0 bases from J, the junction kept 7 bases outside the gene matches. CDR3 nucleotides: TGTGCCAGCAGTTTATCCCCCAGACTAGCGGAAAGCACAGATACGCAGTATTTT. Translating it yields CASSLSPRLAESTDTQYF.

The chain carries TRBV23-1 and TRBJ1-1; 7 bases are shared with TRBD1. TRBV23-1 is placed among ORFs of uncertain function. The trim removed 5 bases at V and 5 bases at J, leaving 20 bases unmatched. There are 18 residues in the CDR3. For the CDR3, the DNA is TGCGCCAGCAGTTCCTCCCTTCTCATCAGGGGGATAAGAACTGAAGCTTTCTTT. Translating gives CASSSSLLIRGIRTEAFF.

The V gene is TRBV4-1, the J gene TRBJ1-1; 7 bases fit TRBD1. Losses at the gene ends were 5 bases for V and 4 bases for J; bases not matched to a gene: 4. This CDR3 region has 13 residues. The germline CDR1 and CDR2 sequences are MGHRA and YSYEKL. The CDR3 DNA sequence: TGCGCCAGCAGCTCCGACAGGGCCACTGAAGCTTTCTTT. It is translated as CASSSDRATEAFF.

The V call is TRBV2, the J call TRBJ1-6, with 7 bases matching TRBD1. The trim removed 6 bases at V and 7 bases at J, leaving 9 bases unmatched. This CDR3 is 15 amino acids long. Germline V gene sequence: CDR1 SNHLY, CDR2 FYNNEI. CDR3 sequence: CASSPGQSLNSPLHF. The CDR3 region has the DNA TGTGCCAGCAGCCCGGGACAGTCCCTAAATTCACCCCTCCACTTT.

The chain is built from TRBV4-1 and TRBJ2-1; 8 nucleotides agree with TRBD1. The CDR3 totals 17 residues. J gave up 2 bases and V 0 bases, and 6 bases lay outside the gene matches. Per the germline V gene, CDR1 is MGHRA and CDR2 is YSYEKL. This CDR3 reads CASSQDQGTGPYNEQFF. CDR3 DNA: TGCGCCAGCAGCCAAGATCAGGGGACAGGACCCTACAATGAGCAGTTCTTC.

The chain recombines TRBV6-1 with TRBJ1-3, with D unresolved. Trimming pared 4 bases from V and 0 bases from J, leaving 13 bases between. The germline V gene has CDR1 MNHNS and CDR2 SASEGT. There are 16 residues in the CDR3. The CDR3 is CASSGPTGFSGNTIYF. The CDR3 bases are TGTGCCAGCAGTGGGCCAACGGGGTTCTCTGGAAACACCATATATTTT.

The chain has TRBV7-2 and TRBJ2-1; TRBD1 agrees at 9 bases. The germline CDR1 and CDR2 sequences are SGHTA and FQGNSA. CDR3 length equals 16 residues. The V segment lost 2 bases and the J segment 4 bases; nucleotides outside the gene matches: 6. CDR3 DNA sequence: TGTGCCAGCAGCTTATCTCCGGGACAGGGTTACAATGAGCAGTTCTTC. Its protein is CASSLSPGQGYNEQFF.

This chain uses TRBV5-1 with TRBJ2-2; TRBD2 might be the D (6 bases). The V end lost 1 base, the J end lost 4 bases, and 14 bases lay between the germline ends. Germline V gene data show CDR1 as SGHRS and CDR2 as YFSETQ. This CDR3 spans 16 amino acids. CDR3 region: CASSLLGWRATGELFF. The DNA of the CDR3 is TGCGCCAGCAGCTTGTTGGGTTGGAGGGCCACCGGGGAGCTGTTTTTT.

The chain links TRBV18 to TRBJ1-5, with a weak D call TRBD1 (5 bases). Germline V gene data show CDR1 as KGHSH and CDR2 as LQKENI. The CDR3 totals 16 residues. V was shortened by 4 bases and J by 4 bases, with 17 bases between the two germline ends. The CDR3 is CASSLNSGRGNQPQHF. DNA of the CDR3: TGTGCCAGCTCACTCAACTCAGGGCGCGGTAATCAGCCCCAGCATTTT.

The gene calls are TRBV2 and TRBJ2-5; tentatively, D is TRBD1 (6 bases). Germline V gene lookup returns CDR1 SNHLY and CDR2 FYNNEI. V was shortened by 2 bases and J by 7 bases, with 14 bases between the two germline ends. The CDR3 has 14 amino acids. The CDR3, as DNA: TGTGCCAGCAGTGAAATCGCAGGGGCTGGGACCCAGTACTTC. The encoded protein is CASSEIAGAGTQYF.

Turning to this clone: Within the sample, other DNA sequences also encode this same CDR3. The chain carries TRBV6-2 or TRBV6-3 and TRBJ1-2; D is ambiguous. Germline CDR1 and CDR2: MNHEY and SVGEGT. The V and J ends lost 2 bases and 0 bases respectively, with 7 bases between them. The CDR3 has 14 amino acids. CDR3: CASSYEGTNYGYTF. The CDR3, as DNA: TGTGCCAGCAGTTACGAGGGCACTAACTATGGCTACACCTTC.

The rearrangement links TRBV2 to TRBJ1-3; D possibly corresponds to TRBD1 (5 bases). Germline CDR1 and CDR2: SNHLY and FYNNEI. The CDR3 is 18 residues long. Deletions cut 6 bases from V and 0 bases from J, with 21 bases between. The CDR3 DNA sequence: TGTGCCAGCAGCCCAGGAGAACTCAGGGTTCACTCTGGAAACACCATATATTTT. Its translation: CASSPGELRVHSGNTIYF.

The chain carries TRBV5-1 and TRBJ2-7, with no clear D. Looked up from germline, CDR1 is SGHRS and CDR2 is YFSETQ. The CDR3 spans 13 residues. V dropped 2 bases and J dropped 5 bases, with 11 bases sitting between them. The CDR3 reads CASSFSLNDEQYF. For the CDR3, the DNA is TGCGCCAGCAGCTTTAGTCTTAACGACGAGCAGTACTTC. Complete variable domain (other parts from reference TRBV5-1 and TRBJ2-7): KAGVTQTPRYLIKTRGQQVTLSCSPISGHRSVSWYQQTPGQGLQFLFEYFSETQRNKGNFPGRFSGRQFSNSRSEMNVSTLELGDSALYLCASSFSLNDEQYFGPGTRLTVT.

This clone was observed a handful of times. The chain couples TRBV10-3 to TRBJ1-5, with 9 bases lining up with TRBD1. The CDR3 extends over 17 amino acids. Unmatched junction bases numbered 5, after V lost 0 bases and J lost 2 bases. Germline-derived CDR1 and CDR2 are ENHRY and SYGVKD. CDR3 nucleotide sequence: TGTGCCATCAGTGAGTCGGGGACAGGGCGGGGCAATCAGCCCCAGCATTTT. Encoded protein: CAISESGTGRGNQPQHF.

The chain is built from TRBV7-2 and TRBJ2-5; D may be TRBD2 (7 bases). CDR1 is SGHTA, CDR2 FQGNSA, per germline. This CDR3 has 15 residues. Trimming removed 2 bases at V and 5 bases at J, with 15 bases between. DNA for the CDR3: TGTGCCAGCAGCTTATTAAAGGGGGGGTGGGAGACCCAGTACTTC. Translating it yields CASSLLKGGWETQYF. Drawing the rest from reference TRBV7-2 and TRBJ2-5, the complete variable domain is GAGVSQSPSNKVTEKGKDVELRCDPISGHTALYWYRQSLGQGLEFLIYFQGNSAPDKSGLPSDRFSAERTGGSVSTLTIQRTQQEDSAVYLCASSLLKGGWETQYFGPGTRLLVL.

CDR3 region: CASSSGSGYTQYF. As DNA, the CDR3 is TGTGCCAGCAGCTCCGGGTCCGGATATACGCAGTATTTT. V gene TRBV11-2 combines with J gene TRBJ2-3; D gene unclear. V lost 4 bases and J lost 7, with 12 bases in between. The CDR3 runs to 13 residues. CDR1 and CDR2 from the germline V gene are SGHAT and FQNNGV. Full variable domain (missing parts from reference TRBV11-2 and TRBJ2-3): EAGVAQSPRYKIIEKRQSVAFWCNPISGHATLYWYQQILGQGPKLLIQFQNNGVVDDSQLPKDRFSAERLKGVDSTLKIQPAKLEDSAVYLCASSSGSGYTQYFGPGTRLTVL.

The CDR3 loop reads CASTMDRGDEKLFF. CDR3 DNA: TGTGCCAGCACTATGGACAGGGGAGATGAAAAACTGTTTTTT. The chain employs TRBV6-5 and TRBJ1-4, with 9 bases fitting TRBD1. V was clipped by 7 bases and J by 6 bases; unmatched bases: 6. CDR1 is MNHEY, CDR2 SVGAGI, per germline. CDR3 length equals 14 residues.

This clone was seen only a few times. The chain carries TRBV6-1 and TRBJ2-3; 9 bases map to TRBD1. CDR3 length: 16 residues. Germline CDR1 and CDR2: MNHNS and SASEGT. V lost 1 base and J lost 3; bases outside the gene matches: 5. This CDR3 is CASSEGTGVRTDTQYF. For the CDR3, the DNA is TGTGCCAGCAGTGAAGGGACAGGGGTTCGGACAGATACGCAGTATTTT.

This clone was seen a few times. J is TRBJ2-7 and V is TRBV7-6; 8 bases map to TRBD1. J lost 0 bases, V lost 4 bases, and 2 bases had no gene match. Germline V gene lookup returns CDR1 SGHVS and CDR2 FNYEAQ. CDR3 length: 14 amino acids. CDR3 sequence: CASSYRGDSYEQYF. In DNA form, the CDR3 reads TGTGCCAGCAGCTACAGGGGGGACTCCTACGAGCAGTACTTC.

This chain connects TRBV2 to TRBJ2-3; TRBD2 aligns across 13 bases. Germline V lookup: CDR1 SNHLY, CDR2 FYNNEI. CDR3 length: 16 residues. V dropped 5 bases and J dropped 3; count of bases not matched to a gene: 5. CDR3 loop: CASSPRTSGGTDTQYF. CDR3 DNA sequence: TGTGCCAGCAGTCCTCGGACTAGCGGGGGTACAGATACGCAGTATTTT.

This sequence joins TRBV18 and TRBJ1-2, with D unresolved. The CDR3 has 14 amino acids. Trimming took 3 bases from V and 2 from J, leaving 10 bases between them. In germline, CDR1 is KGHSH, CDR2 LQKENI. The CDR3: CASSPSRQNYGYTF. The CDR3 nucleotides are TGTGCCAGCTCACCCTCGCGGCAGAACTATGGCTACACCTTC.

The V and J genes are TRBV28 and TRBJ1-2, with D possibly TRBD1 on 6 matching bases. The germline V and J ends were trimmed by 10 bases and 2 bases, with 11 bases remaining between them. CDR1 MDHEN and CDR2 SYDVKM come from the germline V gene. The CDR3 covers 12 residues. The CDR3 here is CATTTGNYGYTF. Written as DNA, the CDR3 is TGTGCCACCACGACAGGCAACTATGGCTACACCTTC.

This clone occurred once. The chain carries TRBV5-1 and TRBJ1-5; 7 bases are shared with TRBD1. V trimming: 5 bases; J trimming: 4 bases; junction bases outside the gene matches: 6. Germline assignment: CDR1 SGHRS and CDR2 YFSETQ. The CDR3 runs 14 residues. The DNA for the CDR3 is TGCGCCAGCAGTCCCGGGACAGAAAATCAGCCCCAGCATTTT. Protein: CASSPGTENQPQHF.

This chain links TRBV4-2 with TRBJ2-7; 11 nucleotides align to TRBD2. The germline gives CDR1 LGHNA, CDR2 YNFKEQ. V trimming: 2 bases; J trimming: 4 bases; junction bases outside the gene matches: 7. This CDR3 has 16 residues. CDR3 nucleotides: TGTGCCAGCAGCCAAACTAGCGGGAGTACGGGGTACGAGCAGTACTTC. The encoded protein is CASSQTSGSTGYEQYF.

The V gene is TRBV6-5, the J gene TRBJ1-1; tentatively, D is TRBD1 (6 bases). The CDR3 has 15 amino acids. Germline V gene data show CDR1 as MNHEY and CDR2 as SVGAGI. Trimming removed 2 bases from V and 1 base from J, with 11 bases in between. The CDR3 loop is CASSYTSGENTEAFF. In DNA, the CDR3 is TGTGCCAGCAGTTACACCTCAGGGGAGAACACTGAAGCTTTCTTT.

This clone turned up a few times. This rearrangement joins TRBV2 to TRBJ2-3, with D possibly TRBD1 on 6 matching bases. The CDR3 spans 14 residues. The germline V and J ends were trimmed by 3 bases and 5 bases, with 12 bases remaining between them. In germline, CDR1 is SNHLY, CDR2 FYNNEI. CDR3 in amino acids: CASSEGPGVDTQYF. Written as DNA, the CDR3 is TGTGCCAGCAGTGAGGGACCAGGGGTAGATACGCAGTATTTT. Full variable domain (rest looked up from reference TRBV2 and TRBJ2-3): EPEVTQTPSHQVTQMGQEVILRCVPISNHLYFYWYRQILGQKVEFLVSFYNNEISEKSEIFDDQFSVERPDGSNFTLKIRSTKLEDSAMYFCASSEGPGVDTQYFGPGTRLTVL.

The CDR3 protein is CASSPLAGGLNTGELFF. In DNA form, the CDR3 reads TGTGCCAGCAGCCCACTAGCGGGGGGTCTGAACACCGGGGAGCTGTTTTTT. The chain employs TRBV7-6 and TRBJ2-2; 12 positions match TRBD2. Germline V CDR1 and CDR2: SGHVS, FNYEAQ. Trimming took 5 bases from V and 1 from J; bases not matched to a gene: 5. CDR3 length equals 17 residues.

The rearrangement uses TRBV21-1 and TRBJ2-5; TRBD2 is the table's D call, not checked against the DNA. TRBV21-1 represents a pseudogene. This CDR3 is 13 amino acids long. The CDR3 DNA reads TGTGCCATCCAGACCGCGGTAGGAGAGACCCAGTACTTC. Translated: CAIQTAVGETQYF.

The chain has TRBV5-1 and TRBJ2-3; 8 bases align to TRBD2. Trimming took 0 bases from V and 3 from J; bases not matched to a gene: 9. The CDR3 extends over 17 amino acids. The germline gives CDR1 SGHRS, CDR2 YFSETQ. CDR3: CASSLAEVGGRTDTQYF. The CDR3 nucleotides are TGCGCCAGCAGCTTGGCCGAAGTTGGCGGGAGGACAGATACGCAGTATTTT.

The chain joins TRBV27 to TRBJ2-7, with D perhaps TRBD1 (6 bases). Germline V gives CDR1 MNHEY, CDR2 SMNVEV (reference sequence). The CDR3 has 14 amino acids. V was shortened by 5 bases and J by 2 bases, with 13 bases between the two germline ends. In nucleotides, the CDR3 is TGTGCCAGCAGTCGTAACAGGGATACCTACGAGCAGTACTTC. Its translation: CASSRNRDTYEQYF.

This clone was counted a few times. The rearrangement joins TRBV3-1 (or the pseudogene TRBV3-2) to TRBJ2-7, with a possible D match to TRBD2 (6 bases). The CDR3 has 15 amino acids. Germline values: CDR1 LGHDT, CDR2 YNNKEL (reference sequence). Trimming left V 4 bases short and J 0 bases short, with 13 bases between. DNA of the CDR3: TGTGCCAGCAGCCTACGGCGGGGCATCTCCTACGAGCAGTACTTC. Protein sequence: CASSLRRGISYEQYF.